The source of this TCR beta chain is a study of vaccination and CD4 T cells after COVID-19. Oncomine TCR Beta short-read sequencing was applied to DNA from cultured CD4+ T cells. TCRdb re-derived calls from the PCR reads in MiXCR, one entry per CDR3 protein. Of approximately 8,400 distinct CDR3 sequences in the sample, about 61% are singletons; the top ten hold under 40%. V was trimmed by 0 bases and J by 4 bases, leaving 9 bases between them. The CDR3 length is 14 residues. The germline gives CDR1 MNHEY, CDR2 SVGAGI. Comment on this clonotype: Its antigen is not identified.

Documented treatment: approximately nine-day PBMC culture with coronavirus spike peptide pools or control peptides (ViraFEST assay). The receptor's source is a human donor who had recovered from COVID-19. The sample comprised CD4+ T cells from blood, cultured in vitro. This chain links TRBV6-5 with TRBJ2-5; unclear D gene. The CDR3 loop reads CASSYSLWGETQYF. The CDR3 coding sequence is TGTGCCAGCAGTTACTCGTTGTGGGGAGAGACCCAGTACTTC.